The 27 T cell receptor beta chains given below trace back to one sample, sequenced in a study of blood T cell repertoires in COVID-19. Sequenced by immunoSEQ multiplex PCR; TCRdb stores in-frame clones only, minus some. The sample records about 240,000 clones, roughly 86% being singletons. The specimen sequenced was peripheral blood. The receptors shown here come from a woman aged 25 to 39 who had recovered from COVID-19.

The chain couples TRBV11-3 to TRBJ2-5; the match to TRBD1 covers 9 bases. The CDR3 consists of 17 residues. The J segment lost 1 base and the V segment lost 1 base, leaving 7 bases of the junction unmatched. Germline-derived CDR1 and CDR2 are SGHNT and YENEEA. CDR3 nucleotide sequence: TGTGCCAGCAGCTTAGGTGCTGGGGGACAGGGCCAAGAGACCCAGTACTTC. This codes for CASSLGAGGQGQETQYF. The complete variable domain, with remaining parts taken from reference TRBV11-3 and TRBJ2-5, reads EAGVVQSPRYKIIEKKQPVAFWCNPISGHNTLYWYLQNLGQGPELLIRYENEEAVDDSQLPKDRFSAERLKGVDSTLKIQPAELGDSAVYLCASSLGAGGQGQETQYFGPGTRLLVL.

This sequence joins TRBV2 and TRBJ2-3; 8 bases agree with TRBD1. V lost 4 bases and J lost 5; bases outside the gene matches: 5. Germline-derived CDR1 and CDR2 are SNHLY and FYNNEI. The CDR3 is 14 residues long. The CDR3 spells CASSGTGSLDTQYF. The CDR3 nucleotides read TGTGCCAGCAGTGGGACAGGGTCCTTAGATACGCAGTATTTT. Combining the CDR3 with reference TRBV2 and TRBJ2-3 gives the whole variable domain EPEVTQTPSHQVTQMGQEVILRCVPISNHLYFYWYRQILGQKVEFLVSFYNNEISEKSEIFDDQFSVERPDGSNFTLKIRSTKLEDSAMYFCASSGTGSLDTQYFGPGTRLTVL.

This sequence joins TRBV5-1 and TRBJ2-1; D call uncertain. Germline loops: CDR1 SGHRS, CDR2 YFSETQ. The CDR3 runs 14 residues. Trimming removed 4 bases from V and 6 bases from J, with 14 bases in between. The CDR3 protein is CASSAPDLLNEQFF. For the CDR3, the DNA is TGCGCCAGCAGCGCGCCTGACTTACTCAATGAGCAGTTCTTC.

The chain uses TRBV7-9 and TRBJ2-7; D is unclear. The CDR3 is 12 amino acids. In germline, CDR1 is SEHNR, CDR2 FQNEAQ (reference sequence). Trimming shortened V by 6 bases and J by 5 bases, and 11 bases separated the two germline ends. CDR3: CASSLSVHEQYF. In DNA form, the CDR3 reads TGTGCCAGCAGTCTCAGCGTCCACGAGCAGTACTTC.

Written as DNA, the CDR3 is TGTGCCAGAAGCTTAGATAAAGAGGCAGGGTCACTGTTTTTT. It encodes CARSLDKEAGSLFF. The rearrangement links TRBV7-5 to TRBJ1-4; the D segment call TRBD1 is taken from the table without a DNA check. TRBV7-5 corresponds to a pseudogene. The CDR3 extends over 14 amino acids.

The chain has TRBV19 and TRBJ1-1; no definite D call. This CDR3 spans 11 amino acids. Trimming took off 3 bases at V and 6 bases at J, with 5 bases between the two ends. CDR1 is LNHDA and CDR2 is SQIVND in the germline V gene (reference sequence). CDR3 sequence (DNA): TGTGCCAGTAGTATCGGGGCTGAAGCTTTCTTT. Translation: CASSIGAEAFF.

The table lists this clone with a few counts. The chain employs TRBV7-9 and TRBJ1-6; D may be TRBD1 (5 bases). CDR1 SEHNR and CDR2 FQNEAQ come from the germline V gene (reference sequence). V dropped 4 bases and J dropped 7 bases, with 17 bases sitting between them. This CDR3 region has 16 residues. CDR3: CASSSTGRGENSPLHF. The DNA of the CDR3 is TGTGCCAGCAGCTCCACGGGACGGGGGGAGAATTCACCCCTCCACTTT.

This clone was detected once. The chain uses TRBV19 and TRBJ2-7, with D perhaps matching TRBD2 (7 bases). This CDR3 comprises 16 residues. With 1 base removed from V and 3 bases from J, the gap between germline ends came to 16 bases. CDR1 is LNHDA and CDR2 is SQIVND in the germline V gene (reference sequence). CDR3 coding DNA: TGTGCCAGTAGTATAGGTCGGGGGGCAAGTATCTACGAGCAGTACTTC. It codes for CASSIGRGASIYEQYF.

The chain has TRBV6-6 and TRBJ1-4; D is ambiguous. Germline-derived CDR1 and CDR2 are MNHNY and SVGAGI (reference sequence). The CDR3 is 13 amino acids. The ends were cut back, 6 bases at V and 8 bases at J, with 13 bases in the middle. The CDR3 coding sequence is TGTGCCAGCAGCCCGATCTATAAGGAAAAACTGTTTTTT. Protein: CASSPIYKEKLFF.

The rearrangement uses TRBV14 and TRBJ2-7, with D possibly being TRBD1 (5 bases). V lost 0 bases and J 6 bases, leaving 24 bases between the germline ends. The CDR3 consists of 18 residues. The germline gives CDR1 SGHDN, CDR2 FVKESK. The chain's CDR3 is CASSQDKFRIGVWGEQYF. The CDR3 DNA reads as TGTGCCAGCAGCCAAGATAAATTCCGGATAGGGGTCTGGGGCGAGCAGTACTTC. The complete variable domain, with remaining parts taken from reference TRBV14 and TRBJ2-7, reads EAGVTQFPSHSVIEKGQTVTLRCDPISGHDNLYWYRRVMGKEIKFLLHFVKESKQDESGMPNNRFLAERTGGTYSTLKVQPAELEDSGVYFCASSQDKFRIGVWGEQYFGPGTRLTVT.

J is TRBJ1-2 and V is TRBV11-2; perhaps TRBD1 as D (5 bases). Germline V gene sequence: CDR1 SGHAT, CDR2 FQNNGV. This CDR3 has 15 residues. The ends were cut back, 1 base at V and 3 bases at J, with 12 bases in the middle. The CDR3: CASSLVSGNDYGYTF. Here the CDR3 DNA reads TGTGCCAGCAGCTTAGTATCAGGGAACGACTATGGCTACACCTTC. Complete variable domain (other parts from reference TRBV11-2 and TRBJ1-2): EAGVAQSPRYKIIEKRQSVAFWCNPISGHATLYWYQQILGQGPKLLIQFQNNGVVDDSQLPKDRFSAERLKGVDSTLKIQPAKLEDSAVYLCASSLVSGNDYGYTFGSGTRLTVV.

This rearrangement joins TRBV5-4 to TRBJ2-1; D is possibly TRBD1 (5 bases). The ends were cut back, 5 bases at V and 8 bases at J, with 8 bases in the middle. The CDR3 is made up of 11 amino acids. CDR1 and CDR2 from the germline V gene are SGHNT and YYREEE (reference sequence). The CDR3 DNA reads TGTGCCAGCAGGATAGGGGATGAGCAGTTCTTC. Translating gives CASRIGDEQFF.

The chain employs TRBV5-1 and TRBJ1-1; 8 bases align to TRBD1. CDR1 and CDR2 (germline): SGHRS, YFSETQ. The junction had 8 bases not matched to a gene; V was cut back by 4 bases and J by 0 bases. CDR3 length: 16 residues. CDR3 protein: CASSTGQGGVNTEAFF. The CDR3 nucleotides read TGCGCCAGCAGCACCGGACAGGGAGGCGTGAACACTGAAGCTTTCTTT.

This sequence joins TRBV2 and TRBJ2-1; 7 bases are a match to TRBD2. Losses at the gene ends were 7 bases for V and 0 bases for J; bases not matched to a gene: 3. This CDR3 has 14 amino acids. Germline-derived CDR1 and CDR2 are SNHLY and FYNNEI. This CDR3 is CASTGGSSYNEQFF. The CDR3 DNA sequence: TGTGCCAGCACCGGGGGGAGCTCCTACAATGAGCAGTTCTTC. Based on the CDR3 plus reference TRBV2 and TRBJ2-1, the full variable domain is EPEVTQTPSHQVTQMGQEVILRCVPISNHLYFYWYRQILGQKVEFLVSFYNNEISEKSEIFDDQFSVERPDGSNFTLKIRSTKLEDSAMYFCASTGGSSYNEQFFGPGTRLTVL.

The rearrangement joins TRBV3-1 (or the pseudogene TRBV3-2) to TRBJ1-2; 10 positions match TRBD1. The CDR3 extends over 15 amino acids. CDR1 and CDR2 (germline): LGHDT, YNNKEL (reference sequence). V shed 3 bases and J 2 bases; nucleotides not matched to a gene: 3. The CDR3 region has the DNA TGTGCCAGCAGCCATCGGACAGGGGGGAACTATGGCTACACCTTC. Its protein product is CASSHRTGGNYGYTF.

The chain recombines TRBV28 with TRBJ2-4; 7 bases agree with TRBD1. Trimming took 3 bases from V and 8 from J; bases not matched to a gene: 4. In germline, CDR1 is MDHEN, CDR2 SYDVKM. The CDR3 is made up of 13 amino acids. The CDR3 DNA reads as TGTGCCAGCAGTTTTGAGGGGGCCGACATTCAGTACTTC. It codes for CASSFEGADIQYF. Drawing the rest from reference TRBV28 and TRBJ2-4, the complete variable domain is DVKVTQSSRYLVKRTGEKVFLECVQDMDHENMFWYRQDPGLGLRLIYFSYDVKMKEKGDIPEGYSVSREKKERFSLILESASTNQTSMYLCASSFEGADIQYFGAGTRLSVL.

In this sample, this clone turned up once. The chain recombines TRBV10-2 with TRBJ2-2; tentative D call: TRBD2 (6 bases). Germline V gene data show CDR1 as WSHSY and CDR2 as SAAADI. V lost 7 bases to trimming and J lost 4 bases, with 13 bases between them. This CDR3 contains 14 residues. The CDR3 DNA sequence: TGCGCCAGCACTCCAACGGGAGCCACCGGGGAGCTGTTTTTT. Translated: CASTPTGATGELFF.

The gene calls are TRBV2 and TRBJ2-7; 7 bases align to TRBD1. V gave up 1 base and J gave up 5 bases; unmatched junction bases: 17. This CDR3 has 18 amino acids. Germline loops: CDR1 SNHLY, CDR2 FYNNEI. The CDR3 protein is CASSEDPTRQGSFNEQYF. The DNA of the CDR3 is TGTGCCAGCAGTGAAGACCCGACAAGACAGGGTTCGTTCAACGAGCAGTACTTC.

J is TRBJ1-5 and V is TRBV5-1; no firm D call. Germline CDR1 SGHRS, CDR2 YFSETQ. V lost 0 bases and J 4 bases, leaving 8 bases between the germline ends. This CDR3 is 14 amino acids long. The CDR3 loop is CASSLVYVNQPQHF. CDR3 coding DNA: TGCGCCAGCAGCTTGGTGTATGTAAATCAGCCCCAGCATTTT.

CDR3 bases: TGTGCCAGCAGCTTAGTGGGACTCTCCTACGAGCAGTACTTC. It yields the protein CASSLVGLSYEQYF. The chain employs TRBV7-2 and TRBJ2-7; tentative D call: TRBD2 (6 bases). This CDR3 has 14 amino acids. Trimming removed 1 base from V and 0 bases from J, with 7 bases in between. Germline CDR1 and CDR2: SGHTA and FQGNSA.

The rearrangement joins TRBV11-2 to TRBJ2-4; D is possibly TRBD2 (7 bases). Per the germline V gene, CDR1 is SGHAT and CDR2 is FQNNGV. The CDR3 contains 18 residues. V lost 4 bases and J lost 2, with 21 bases in between. Here the CDR3 DNA reads TGTGCCAGCAGCTCCACCCGGATGGGGGGGCCGACCAAAAACATTCAGTACTTC. This codes for CASSSTRMGGPTKNIQYF.

The V call is TRBV5-1, the J call TRBJ2-6; 11 bases agree with TRBD1. Germline V gene lookup returns CDR1 SGHRS and CDR2 YFSETQ. This CDR3 is 18 amino acids long. V shed 3 bases, J shed 0 bases, and the junction held 5 bases outside the gene matches. Here the CDR3 reads CASSSPGQGGSGANVLTF. The DNA for the CDR3 is TGCGCCAGCAGCTCTCCGGGACAGGGGGGCTCTGGGGCCAACGTCCTGACTTTC. Filled out from reference TRBV5-1 and TRBJ2-6, the complete variable domain reads KAGVTQTPRYLIKTRGQQVTLSCSPISGHRSVSWYQQTPGQGLQFLFEYFSETQRNKGNFPGRFSGRQFSNSRSEMNVSTLELGDSALYLCASSSPGQGGSGANVLTFGAGSRLTVL.

The chain links TRBV5-1 to TRBJ2-1; maybe TRBD2 (5 bases). This CDR3 contains 18 residues. Germline values: CDR1 SGHRS, CDR2 YFSETQ. V lost 0 bases, J lost 3 bases, and 19 bases lay in between. Here the CDR3 reads CASSLAGSGGGLYNEQFF. The CDR3, as DNA: TGCGCCAGCAGCTTGGCCGGGTCAGGAGGTGGTCTCTACAATGAGCAGTTCTTC.

This chain links TRBV5-5 with TRBJ1-1; weak D call: TRBD1 (6 bases). Trimming removed 1 base from V and 4 bases from J, with 17 bases in between. The CDR3 covers 16 residues. Germline-derived CDR1 and CDR2 are SGHKS and YYEKEE (reference sequence). The CDR3 sequence is CASSLFRGLKLTEAFF. CDR3 in DNA: TGTGCCAGCAGCTTGTTCAGGGGACTAAAACTCACTGAAGCTTTCTTT.

This chain joins TRBV7-2 and TRBJ1-1; TRBD1 aligns across 7 bases. CDR1 SGHTA and CDR2 FQGNSA come from the germline V gene. This CDR3 spans 15 amino acids. The V and J ends lost 1 base and 0 bases, in that order; junction bases with no gene match: 2. The CDR3 reads CASSLDGTVNTEAFF. The CDR3 region has the DNA TGTGCCAGCAGCTTAGACGGGACAGTGAACACTGAAGCTTTCTTT.

The chain links TRBV20-1 to TRBJ1-2; 7 bases line up with TRBD1. The CDR3 is 11 residues long. V shed 5 bases, J shed 8 bases, and the junction held 5 bases outside the gene matches. CDR1 and CDR2 (germline): DFQATT, SNEGSKA (reference sequence). CDR3 sequence reads: CSARQGDGYTF. The CDR3 coding sequence is TGCAGTGCTCGACAGGGTGACGGCTACACCTTC.

In this sample, this clone turned up once. V gene TRBV5-5 combines with J gene TRBJ1-1; 8 nucleotides agree with TRBD1. V lost 4 bases and J lost 13; bases outside the gene matches: 12. The CDR3 loop spans 13 amino acids. Germline CDR1 and CDR2: SGHKS and YYEKEE (reference sequence). The CDR3 DNA is TGTGCCAGCAGCGCAGGGGGCAGGGCCTCGAGTTTCTTT. This gives the protein CASSAGGRASSFF.